Below, 29 T cell receptor beta chains from the same sample are listed, as sequenced in a study of blood T cells in healthy people across ages. A second PCR of roughly 6 to 12 cycles used a sample-barcoded 5' primer and a J-beta primer mix. Each CDR3 protein gets one entry after TCRdb re-called the 5' RACE reads with MiXCR. The table has more than 1 million distinct CDR3 sequences, 35% to 55% seen once. Material: blood. These TCRs come from a woman aged 55-69 years in good health.

This rearrangement joins TRBV5-1 to TRBJ2-7; 15 bases line up with TRBD2. V gave up 2 bases and J gave up 7 bases; unmatched junction bases: 4. CDR1 is SGHRS and CDR2 is YFSETQ in the germline V gene. The CDR3 is 15 residues long. The CDR3 coding sequence is TGCGCCAGCAGCTTCGGACTAGCGGGAGGGAGTGAGCAGTACTTC. This gives the protein CASSFGLAGGSEQYF.

The sample holds a few counts of this clonotype. The chain couples TRBV27 to TRBJ2-1, with D maybe TRBD2 (5 bases). Germline values: CDR1 MNHEY, CDR2 SMNVEV (reference sequence). This CDR3 is 13 amino acids long. V was trimmed by 2 bases and J by 10 bases, leaving 12 bases between them. The CDR3 loop is CASSLKEEREQFF. The CDR3 region has the DNA TGTGCCAGCAGTTTAAAGGAGGAGAGGGAGCAGTTCTTC.

The rearrangement links TRBV20-1 to TRBJ1-1; possibly TRBD1 for D (6 bases). The ends were cut back, 3 bases at V and 5 bases at J, with 16 bases in the middle. This CDR3 has 14 amino acids. Looked up from germline, CDR1 is DFQATT and CDR2 is SNEGSKA (reference sequence). The CDR3 nucleotides are TGCAGTGCTAGTGCCAGGGGAGGGTGGACTGAAGCTTTCTTT. It specifies CSASARGGWTEAFF.

The count of this clonotype is one. The chain couples TRBV28 to TRBJ2-2, with 8 bases lining up with TRBD1. The germline CDR1 and CDR2 sequences are MDHEN and SYDVKM. The V segment lost 7 bases and the J segment 5 bases; nucleotides outside the gene matches: 9. The CDR3 spans 15 residues. Here the CDR3 reads CASIPRTGRTGELFF. The CDR3 coding sequence is TGTGCCAGCATCCCCCGGACAGGGCGGACCGGGGAGCTGTTTTTT.

The chain links TRBV16 to TRBJ1-6; D is unresolved. Per germline, CDR1 KGHSY and CDR2 FQNENV. This CDR3 is 12 amino acids long. Between the trimmed V and J ends, which lost 4 bases and 12 bases, there was a span of 10 bases. The CDR3 sequence is CASSPEGRPLHF. CDR3 nucleotides: TGTGCCAGCAGCCCCGAGGGTAGACCCCTCCACTTT.

The table lists this clonotype with a count of one. The V gene is TRBV28, the J gene TRBJ2-5; TRBD1 agrees at 9 bases. Near its end, the DNA agrees better with TRBJ2-7, so the J call may be wrong. The germline gives CDR1 MDHEN, CDR2 SYDVKM. The CDR3 runs 16 residues. The CDR3 DNA follows: TGTGCCAGCAGTGGCCCCGCGGGACAGGGTTACTCCGAGCAGTACTTC. Protein product: CASSGPAGQGYSEQYF.

This chain links TRBV9 with TRBJ1-2, with D possibly TRBD1 on 5 matching bases. The CDR3 totals 14 residues. Germline V gives CDR1 SGDLS, CDR2 YYNGEE. Trimming took off 3 bases at V and 3 bases at J, with 12 bases between the two ends. The CDR3 coding sequence is TGTGCCAGCAGCGCGGACACGGGTTACTATGGCTACACCTTC. Its translation is CASSADTGYYGYTF.

This chain connects TRBV28 to TRBJ1-5; D gene unclear. Trimming pared 1 base from V and 5 bases from J, leaving 6 bases between. The CDR3 extends over 13 amino acids. Germline values: CDR1 MDHEN, CDR2 SYDVKM. CDR3 region: CASSLYGDQPQHF. CDR3 in DNA: TGTGCCAGCAGTTTATATGGCGATCAGCCCCAGCATTTT.

The genes are TRBV7-6 and TRBJ2-4, with TRBD1 as a possible D gene (6 bases). The J call may be faulty, since TRBJ2-7 better matches the DNA end. Per the germline V gene, CDR1 is SGHVS and CDR2 is FNYEAQ. This CDR3 region has 12 residues. CDR3 DNA: TGTGCCAGCAGCTCACAGGGTTTCGAGCAGTACTTC. It is translated as CASSSQGFEQYF.

V and J are TRBV4-1 and TRBJ2-7; 10 positions match TRBD2. The J call may be wrong; the DNA end is better matched by TRBJ2-5. Germline loops: CDR1 MGHRA, CDR2 YSYEKL. This CDR3 is built from 15 residues. CDR3 in amino acids: CASSPAGGPRKTQYF. The CDR3 DNA reads TGCGCCAGCAGTCCAGCGGGAGGGCCTCGAAAGACCCAGTACTTC.

The sample holds a few counts of this clonotype. The chain has TRBV20-1 and TRBJ2-5; D is possibly TRBD1 or TRBD2 (6 bases each). The ends were cut back, 0 bases at V and 5 bases at J, with 13 bases in the middle. CDR3 length: 14 residues. From germline, CDR1 is DFQATT and CDR2 SNEGSKA (reference sequence). CDR3 loop: CSARDWRGRETQYF. CDR3 sequence (DNA): TGCAGTGCTAGAGATTGGAGGGGGAGGGAGACCCAGTACTTC.

In its sample, this clonotype was seen a few times. CDR3 residues: CASSRVARQETQYF. Written as DNA, the CDR3 is TGTGCCAGCAGCCGCGTGGCAAGACAAGAGACCCAGTACTTC. The V call is TRBV11-1, the J call TRBJ2-5; D is unclear. This CDR3 is built from 14 residues. Germline CDR1 SGHAT, CDR2 FQDESV (reference sequence). Trimming pared 5 bases from V and 2 bases from J, leaving 12 bases between.

The table lists this clonotype with a few counts. Since a much larger clone is just one base distant, this may be a read error. The CDR3: CATQQTYQETQFF. In DNA, the CDR3 is TGTGCCACCCAACAGACGTACCAAGAGACCCAGTTCTTC. V and J are TRBV7-9 and TRBJ2-5; D gene ambiguous. The J call is doubtful: the DNA matches TRBJ2-1 better. The germline gives CDR1 SEHNR, CDR2 FQNEAQ (reference sequence). There are 13 residues in the CDR3.

On this clonotype itself: A much larger clonotype is one base distant, so this may be a read error. CDR3 nucleotides: TGCAGCGTTGAAGAATGGGGGAAGCAGTACTTC. It translates to CSVEEWGKQYF. The chain has TRBV29-1 and TRBJ2-7; D assignment may be TRBD1 or TRBD2 (5 bases each). The V gene lost 0 bases and the J gene lost 8 bases, with 8 bases spanning the gap. CDR3 length: 11 residues. Looked up from germline, CDR1 is SQVTM and CDR2 is ANQGSEA.

The CDR3 reads CASSFGTGPYGYTF. The CDR3 DNA is TGTGCCAGCAGCTTCGGGACAGGGCCATATGGCTACACCTTC. The chain recombines TRBV11-2 with TRBJ1-2; TRBD1 agrees at 9 bases. V was clipped by 3 bases and J by 5 bases; unmatched bases: 4. Germline assignment: CDR1 SGHAT and CDR2 FQNNGV. CDR3 size: 14 residues. Full variable domain (outside the CDR3, taken from reference TRBV11-2 and TRBJ1-2): EAGVAQSPRYKIIEKRQSVAFWCNPISGHATLYWYQQILGQGPKLLIQFQNNGVVDDSQLPKDRFSAERLKGVDSTLKIQPAKLEDSAVYLCASSFGTGPYGYTFGSGTRLTVV.

This clonotype was observed a few times. The chain combines TRBV20-1 with TRBJ2-1; possibly TRBD2 for D (5 bases). In germline, CDR1 is DFQATT, CDR2 SNEGSKA (reference sequence). This CDR3 region has 14 residues. Trimming stripped 5 bases from V and 5 bases from J, with 16 bases between. The CDR3 region is CSALDRGLHNEQFF. The CDR3 DNA reads TGCAGTGCTCTGGACCGAGGGCTCCACAATGAGCAGTTCTTC.

The chain is built from TRBV2 and TRBJ1-2; TRBD1 matches 9 bases. CDR3 size: 13 residues. Germline CDR1 is SNHLY and CDR2 is FYNNEI. V lost 7 bases, J lost 6 bases, and 6 bases stayed unmatched. The CDR3 reads CASNRDRVDGYTF. The CDR3 region has the DNA TGTGCCAGCAACAGGGACAGGGTCGATGGCTACACCTTC. Variable domain in full (rest from reference TRBV2 and TRBJ1-2): EPEVTQTPSHQVTQMGQEVILRCVPISNHLYFYWYRQILGQKVEFLVSFYNNEISEKSEIFDDQFSVERPDGSNFTLKIRSTKLEDSAMYFCASNRDRVDGYTFGSGTRLTVV.

V and J are TRBV24-1 and TRBJ2-7, with D perhaps being TRBD1 or TRBD2 (5 bases each). V shed 2 bases and J shed 7 bases, with 20 bases lying between them. CDR1 and CDR2 from the germline V gene are KGHDR and SFDVKD. The CDR3 length is 16 residues. The CDR3 sequence is CATSDSGTDGYNEQYF. As DNA, the CDR3 is TGTGCCACCAGTGATTCTGGGACCGATGGGTACAATGAGCAGTACTTC.

V and J are TRBV20-1 and TRBJ2-4; 14 positions match TRBD2. Per germline, CDR1 DFQATT and CDR2 SNEGSKA (reference sequence). The CDR3 runs 13 residues. The V segment lost 8 bases and the J segment 13 bases; nucleotides outside the gene matches: 10. This CDR3 reads CSPPGLAGEEQYF. CDR3 in DNA: TGCAGTCCCCCGGGACTAGCGGGAGAAGAGCAGTACTTC.

This clonotype was seen more than once but under ten times. The CDR3 is CASSYGQGTNEQYF. CDR3 DNA sequence: TGTGCCAGCAGTTACGGACAGGGTACTAACGAGCAGTACTTC. The chain is built from TRBV6-5 and TRBJ2-7; 8 nucleotides match TRBD1. Trimming took 2 bases from V and 5 from J; bases not matched to a gene: 5. The germline CDR1 and CDR2 sequences are MNHEY and SVGAGI. The CDR3 has 14 amino acids.

The V and J genes are TRBV29-1 and TRBJ2-5, with 7 bases that match TRBD1. The germline V gene encodes CDR1 SQVTM and CDR2 ANQGSEA. After removal of 7 bases from V and 11 bases from J, the junction contained 16 bases not matched to a gene. The CDR3 length is 13 residues. The CDR3 here is CSAGTEKKAEQYF. In DNA form, the CDR3 reads TGCAGCGCAGGGACAGAAAAAAAGGCGGAGCAGTACTTC.

CDR3 DNA sequence: TGTGCCAGCAGCGCAGGACACAGGGGCCACGAGCAGTACTTC. Its protein is CASSAGHRGHEQYF. The chain couples TRBV9 to TRBJ2-5; 7 bases match TRBD1. The end of the DNA aligns better with TRBJ2-7, so the J call may be wrong. There are 14 residues in the CDR3. CDR1 is SGDLS and CDR2 is YYNGEE in the germline V gene.

The CDR3 reads CASSQEAGPPTDTQYF. Written as DNA, the CDR3 is TGTGCCAGCAGCCAAGAGGCCGGGCCACCCACAGATACGCAGTATTTT. V is TRBV3-1 and J is TRBJ2-3; D is undetermined. This CDR3 has 16 amino acids. V dropped 0 bases and J dropped 2 bases, with 12 bases sitting between them. CDR1 is LGHDT and CDR2 is YNNKEL in the germline V gene (reference sequence).

The chain joins TRBV4-2 to TRBJ2-3; 13 bases line up with TRBD2. This CDR3 has 15 amino acids. V was clipped by 3 bases and J by 8 bases; unmatched bases: 5. Germline CDR1 and CDR2: LGHNA and YNFKEQ. This CDR3 is CASSQGLAGIGTQYF. CDR3 nucleotides: TGTGCCAGCAGCCAGGGACTAGCGGGAATTGGTACGCAGTATTTT.

In this sample, this clonotype turned up a few times. This chain joins TRBV29-1 and TRBJ1-5; D gene ambiguous. V lost 1 base, J lost 5 bases, and 15 bases lay in between. Germline values: CDR1 SQVTM, CDR2 ANQGSEA. CDR3 length: 15 amino acids. CDR3 region: CSVEVERVPDQPQHF. CDR3 nucleotide sequence: TGCAGCGTTGAAGTGGAGAGGGTCCCGGATCAGCCCCAGCATTTT. Supplemented by reference TRBV29-1 and TRBJ1-5, the full variable domain reads SAVISQKPSRDICQRGTSLTIQCQVDSQVTMMFWYRQQPGQSLTLIATANQGSEATYESGFVIDKFPISRPNLTFSTLTVSNMSPEDSSIYLCSVEVERVPDQPQHFGDGTRLSIL.

The gene calls are TRBV14 and TRBJ1-1; D gene unclear. CDR3 length: 13 amino acids. The V and J ends lost 4 bases and 6 bases respectively, with 12 bases between them. Per the germline V gene, CDR1 is SGHDN and CDR2 is FVKESK. For the CDR3, the DNA is TGTGCCAGCAGCCCAATCGCGGTTCCTGAAGCTTTCTTT. This translates into CASSPIAVPEAFF.

This clonotype has more than one count but fewer than ten. The V call is TRBV5-1, the J call TRBJ2-1; D ambiguous. The germline CDR1 and CDR2 sequences are SGHRS and YFSETQ. V was trimmed by 4 bases and J by 4 bases, leaving 6 bases between them. CDR3 length equals 12 residues. CDR3 amino acids: CASSTRYNEQFF. As DNA, the CDR3 is TGCGCCAGCAGCACCCGATACAATGAGCAGTTCTTC.

This chain joins TRBV7-2 and TRBJ2-4; D is ambiguous. The end of the DNA is better explained by TRBJ2-7, so the J call may be wrong. This CDR3 is built from 14 residues. The germline CDR1 and CDR2 sequences are SGHTA and FQGNSA. The DNA for the CDR3 is TGTGCCAGCAGCTTACGCCCCAATGCCTACGAGCAGTACTTC. Residues: CASSLRPNAYEQYF.

The table lists this clonotype with a few counts. The V and J genes are TRBV28 and TRBJ1-5; D may be TRBD1 (5 bases). Trimming shortened V by 6 bases and J by 3 bases, and 21 bases separated the two germline ends. The germline V gene encodes CDR1 MDHEN and CDR2 SYDVKM. CDR3 length: 17 residues. The CDR3 DNA follows: TGTGCCAGCAGCTCTACACAGGTGTATAGCATCAATCAGCCCCAGCATTTT. This sequence encodes CASSSTQVYSINQPQHF.